This entry lists 12 T cell receptor beta chains sequenced from one sample in a study of T cell repertoires in cytomegalovirus infection (dated by TCRdb to the late 2010s). No antigen has been assigned to these receptors. The treatment or condition label for this specimen denotes: in vitro stimulation with specific CMV peptide epitopes to enrich CMV-specific T cells. The sequencer was an Illumina HiSeq 1500. TCRdb reprocessing: public reads trimmed at Q25 with fastp, clones called with MiXCR, in-frame beta chains kept. Each entry merges the rows of one CDR3 protein and shows their most common DNA and genes. This sample holds about 920,000 distinct CDR3 sequences; less than 40% were observed only once. The ten largest clonotypes hold 11% to 15% of the sample. The specimen was cultured CD8+ T cells from PBMCs, collected from culture after CMV antigen stimulation. All receptors derive from a human donor in good health (CMV status not recorded). Some clones in this sample may be carry-over from other donors' samples.

This chain links TRBV12-5 with TRBJ2-5, with TRBD1 as a possible D gene (6 bases). Germline V CDR1 and CDR2: LGHNT, FRNRAP. CDR3 size: 15 residues. V was pared by 2 bases and J by 0 bases, with 10 bases between. The CDR3 loop is CASGLIGQYQETQYF. As DNA, the CDR3 is TGTGCTAGTGGTTTGATCGGACAGTACCAAGAGACCCAGTACTTC.

This clonotype was picked up a small number of times. The chain links TRBV4-1 to TRBJ2-1; 11 nucleotides align to TRBD2. Per the germline V gene, CDR1 is MGHRA and CDR2 is YSYEKL. CDR3 size: 17 residues. The ends lost 1 base at V and 9 bases at J; junction bases unmatched: 11. CDR3 DNA: TGCGCCAGCAGCCAAGGAGGTAGCGGGGGGGCTCAGGGTGAGCAGTTCTTC. The encoded protein is CASSQGGSGGAQGEQFF.

V usage is TRBV7-8 and J usage is TRBJ1-3, with 7 bases identical to TRBD1. There are 16 residues in the CDR3. J gave up 0 bases and V 3 bases, and 5 bases lay outside the gene matches. CDR1 SGHVS and CDR2 FQNEAQ come from the germline V gene. CDR3 DNA: TGTGCCAGCAGCTTCCCCCGGGACAGCTCTGGAAACACCATATATTTT. Its translation is CASSFPRDSSGNTIYF.

V gene TRBV7-4 combines with J gene TRBJ2-7; 9 positions match TRBD2. In germline, CDR1 is SGHVT, CDR2 SQSDAQ. This CDR3 has 12 residues. Trimming at V came to 5 bases and at J to 7 bases, leaving 3 bases not matched to a gene. The CDR3 reads CASSAGGDEQYF. CDR3 in DNA: TGTGCCAGCAGCGCGGGAGGGGATGAGCAGTACTTC.

The CDR3 is CASLNESPSYEQYF. CDR3 DNA: TGTGCCAGTTTAAACGAAAGCCCCTCCTACGAGCAGTACTTC. The chain uses TRBV6-1 and TRBJ2-7; D ambiguous. The CDR3 consists of 14 residues. CDR1 MNHNS and CDR2 SASEGT come from the germline V gene. Trimming took 9 bases from V and 0 from J, leaving 15 bases between them.

This chain links TRBV12-3 or TRBV12-4 with TRBJ1-5, with TRBD1 matching 8 bases. J lost 0 bases, V lost 1 base, and 2 bases had no gene match. The CDR3 covers 16 residues. CDR3 in amino acids: CASSLGDRYSNQPQHF. The CDR3 nucleotides are TGTGCCAGCAGTTTAGGGGACAGGTATAGCAATCAGCCCCAGCATTTT.

This clonotype was observed many times. This sequence joins TRBV12-5 and TRBJ1-1; D is uncertain. Germline assignment: CDR1 LGHNT and CDR2 FRNRAP. There are 15 residues in the CDR3. V lost 3 bases to trimming and J lost 6 bases, with 17 bases between them. CDR3 sequence reads: CASGFRESWPAEAFF. In nucleotides, the CDR3 is TGTGCTAGTGGTTTTCGGGAGTCGTGGCCCGCTGAAGCTTTCTTT.

V is TRBV10-3 and J is TRBJ1-1; 12 bases line up with TRBD1. CDR1 is ENHRY and CDR2 is SYGVKD in the germline V gene. This CDR3 contains 18 residues. Unmatched junction bases numbered 12, after V lost 6 bases and J lost 1 base. The CDR3: CAIRVPGQGAAPNTEAFF. The CDR3 DNA is TGTGCCATCAGGGTACCGGGACAGGGGGCGGCTCCGAACACTGAAGCTTTCTTT.

This clonotype appeared a few times. This rearrangement joins TRBV6-2 or TRBV6-3 to TRBJ1-5, with 9 bases that match TRBD1. This CDR3 has 17 residues. V dropped 2 bases and J dropped 5; count of bases not matched to a gene: 10. Germline V gene lookup returns CDR1 MNHEY and CDR2 SVGEGT. CDR3 sequence: CASSYGAGTGYDQPQHF. The CDR3 DNA reads TGTGCCAGCAGTTACGGGGCAGGGACAGGGTATGATCAGCCCCAGCATTTT.

V gene TRBV9 combines with J gene TRBJ1-1; perhaps TRBD1 as D (6 bases). The CDR3 sequence is 14 residues long. The germline CDR1 and CDR2 sequences are SGDLS and YYNGEE. V lost 6 bases, J lost 3 bases, and 15 bases lay in between. CDR3 sequence: CASNAGRGDTEAFF. The CDR3 nucleotides are TGTGCCAGCAACGCGGGCAGGGGCGACACTGAAGCTTTCTTT.

This clonotype was seen a handful of times. CDR3 nucleotide sequence: TGTGCCAGCAGCACTCACAGGGGGCGCAGGACTGAAGCTTTCTTT. Its translation: CASSTHRGRRTEAFF. The V gene is TRBV11-2, the J gene TRBJ1-1; the match to TRBD1 covers 9 bases. Germline CDR1 is SGHAT and CDR2 is FQNNGV. The CDR3 contains 15 residues. Trimming at V came to 5 bases and at J to 5 bases, leaving 9 bases not matched to a gene.

The chain uses TRBV6-6 and TRBJ1-1, with D possibly being TRBD1 (6 bases). V was shortened by 8 bases and J by 10 bases, with 14 bases between the two germline ends. The germline CDR1 and CDR2 sequences are MNHNY and SVGAGI (reference sequence). The CDR3 runs to 11 residues. The CDR3 nucleotides are TGTGCCAGCTATGAAGGGGGGAGAGCTTTCTTT. It encodes CASYEGGRAFF.